This record looks at one TCR beta chain sequence and its context. The sample is drawn from a study of T cells expressing NK-cell markers. The TCR beta cDNA came from 5'RACE template switching with UMIs. TCRdb reprocessed the 5' RACE reads and stores each CDR3 protein as one record, lacking DNA. The table counts about 260,000 distinct CDR3 sequences; around 0.42% lies in the top ten. The sequenced material came from blood T cells: a sorted CD56 or NKG2C T cell subset, CD4+ or CD8+ T cells, or bulk PBMC T cells (not recorded which). The clonotype was recovered from a man younger than 35 in good health.

This CDR3 is CASSHSRGPGTDTQYF. The chain joins TRBV19 to TRBJ2-3; TCRdb indicates TRBD1, and absent DNA this call remains unverified. From germline, CDR1 is LNHDA and CDR2 SQIVND (reference sequence). The CDR3 totals 16 residues.